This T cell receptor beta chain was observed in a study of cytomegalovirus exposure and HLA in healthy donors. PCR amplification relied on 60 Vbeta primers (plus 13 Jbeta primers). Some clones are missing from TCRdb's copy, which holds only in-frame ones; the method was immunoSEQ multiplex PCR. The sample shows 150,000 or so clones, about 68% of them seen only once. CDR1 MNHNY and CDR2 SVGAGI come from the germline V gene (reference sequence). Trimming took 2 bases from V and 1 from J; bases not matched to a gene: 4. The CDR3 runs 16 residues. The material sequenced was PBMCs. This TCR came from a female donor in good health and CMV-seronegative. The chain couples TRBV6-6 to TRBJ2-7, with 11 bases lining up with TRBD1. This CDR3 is CASSYRDRGFSYEQYF. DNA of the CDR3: TGTGCCAGCAGTTACAGGGACAGGGGGTTTTCCTACGAGCAGTACTTC.